This T cell receptor beta chain was profiled in a study of blood T cell repertoires in COVID-19. Study information: The study drew acute and convalescent COVID-19 samples from the United States, Italy and Spain.

As originally analysed: Estimated nucleated cell counts came from reference gene primer amplification. The repertoire was sequenced with immunoSEQ multiplex PCR; TCRdb's copy has only in-frame clones and lacks some. V and J calls and clone size are as listed in that table; D and trimming were resolved from the DNA. Among over 200,000 clones listed, over 70% were seen once. Losses at the gene ends were 4 bases for V and 6 bases for J; bases not matched to a gene: 10. The CDR3 extends over 15 amino acids. In germline, CDR1 is MDHEN, CDR2 SYDVKM. What was sequenced was peripheral blood. J is TRBJ2-3 and V is TRBV28, with 7 bases matching TRBD2. This clonotype was obtained from a man older than 75 with acute or convalescent COVID-19. CDR3 DNA: TGTGCCAGCAGTTGGGAGGGGAGGGGCGCGGATACGCAGTATTTT. Amino acids: CASSWEGRGADTQYF.